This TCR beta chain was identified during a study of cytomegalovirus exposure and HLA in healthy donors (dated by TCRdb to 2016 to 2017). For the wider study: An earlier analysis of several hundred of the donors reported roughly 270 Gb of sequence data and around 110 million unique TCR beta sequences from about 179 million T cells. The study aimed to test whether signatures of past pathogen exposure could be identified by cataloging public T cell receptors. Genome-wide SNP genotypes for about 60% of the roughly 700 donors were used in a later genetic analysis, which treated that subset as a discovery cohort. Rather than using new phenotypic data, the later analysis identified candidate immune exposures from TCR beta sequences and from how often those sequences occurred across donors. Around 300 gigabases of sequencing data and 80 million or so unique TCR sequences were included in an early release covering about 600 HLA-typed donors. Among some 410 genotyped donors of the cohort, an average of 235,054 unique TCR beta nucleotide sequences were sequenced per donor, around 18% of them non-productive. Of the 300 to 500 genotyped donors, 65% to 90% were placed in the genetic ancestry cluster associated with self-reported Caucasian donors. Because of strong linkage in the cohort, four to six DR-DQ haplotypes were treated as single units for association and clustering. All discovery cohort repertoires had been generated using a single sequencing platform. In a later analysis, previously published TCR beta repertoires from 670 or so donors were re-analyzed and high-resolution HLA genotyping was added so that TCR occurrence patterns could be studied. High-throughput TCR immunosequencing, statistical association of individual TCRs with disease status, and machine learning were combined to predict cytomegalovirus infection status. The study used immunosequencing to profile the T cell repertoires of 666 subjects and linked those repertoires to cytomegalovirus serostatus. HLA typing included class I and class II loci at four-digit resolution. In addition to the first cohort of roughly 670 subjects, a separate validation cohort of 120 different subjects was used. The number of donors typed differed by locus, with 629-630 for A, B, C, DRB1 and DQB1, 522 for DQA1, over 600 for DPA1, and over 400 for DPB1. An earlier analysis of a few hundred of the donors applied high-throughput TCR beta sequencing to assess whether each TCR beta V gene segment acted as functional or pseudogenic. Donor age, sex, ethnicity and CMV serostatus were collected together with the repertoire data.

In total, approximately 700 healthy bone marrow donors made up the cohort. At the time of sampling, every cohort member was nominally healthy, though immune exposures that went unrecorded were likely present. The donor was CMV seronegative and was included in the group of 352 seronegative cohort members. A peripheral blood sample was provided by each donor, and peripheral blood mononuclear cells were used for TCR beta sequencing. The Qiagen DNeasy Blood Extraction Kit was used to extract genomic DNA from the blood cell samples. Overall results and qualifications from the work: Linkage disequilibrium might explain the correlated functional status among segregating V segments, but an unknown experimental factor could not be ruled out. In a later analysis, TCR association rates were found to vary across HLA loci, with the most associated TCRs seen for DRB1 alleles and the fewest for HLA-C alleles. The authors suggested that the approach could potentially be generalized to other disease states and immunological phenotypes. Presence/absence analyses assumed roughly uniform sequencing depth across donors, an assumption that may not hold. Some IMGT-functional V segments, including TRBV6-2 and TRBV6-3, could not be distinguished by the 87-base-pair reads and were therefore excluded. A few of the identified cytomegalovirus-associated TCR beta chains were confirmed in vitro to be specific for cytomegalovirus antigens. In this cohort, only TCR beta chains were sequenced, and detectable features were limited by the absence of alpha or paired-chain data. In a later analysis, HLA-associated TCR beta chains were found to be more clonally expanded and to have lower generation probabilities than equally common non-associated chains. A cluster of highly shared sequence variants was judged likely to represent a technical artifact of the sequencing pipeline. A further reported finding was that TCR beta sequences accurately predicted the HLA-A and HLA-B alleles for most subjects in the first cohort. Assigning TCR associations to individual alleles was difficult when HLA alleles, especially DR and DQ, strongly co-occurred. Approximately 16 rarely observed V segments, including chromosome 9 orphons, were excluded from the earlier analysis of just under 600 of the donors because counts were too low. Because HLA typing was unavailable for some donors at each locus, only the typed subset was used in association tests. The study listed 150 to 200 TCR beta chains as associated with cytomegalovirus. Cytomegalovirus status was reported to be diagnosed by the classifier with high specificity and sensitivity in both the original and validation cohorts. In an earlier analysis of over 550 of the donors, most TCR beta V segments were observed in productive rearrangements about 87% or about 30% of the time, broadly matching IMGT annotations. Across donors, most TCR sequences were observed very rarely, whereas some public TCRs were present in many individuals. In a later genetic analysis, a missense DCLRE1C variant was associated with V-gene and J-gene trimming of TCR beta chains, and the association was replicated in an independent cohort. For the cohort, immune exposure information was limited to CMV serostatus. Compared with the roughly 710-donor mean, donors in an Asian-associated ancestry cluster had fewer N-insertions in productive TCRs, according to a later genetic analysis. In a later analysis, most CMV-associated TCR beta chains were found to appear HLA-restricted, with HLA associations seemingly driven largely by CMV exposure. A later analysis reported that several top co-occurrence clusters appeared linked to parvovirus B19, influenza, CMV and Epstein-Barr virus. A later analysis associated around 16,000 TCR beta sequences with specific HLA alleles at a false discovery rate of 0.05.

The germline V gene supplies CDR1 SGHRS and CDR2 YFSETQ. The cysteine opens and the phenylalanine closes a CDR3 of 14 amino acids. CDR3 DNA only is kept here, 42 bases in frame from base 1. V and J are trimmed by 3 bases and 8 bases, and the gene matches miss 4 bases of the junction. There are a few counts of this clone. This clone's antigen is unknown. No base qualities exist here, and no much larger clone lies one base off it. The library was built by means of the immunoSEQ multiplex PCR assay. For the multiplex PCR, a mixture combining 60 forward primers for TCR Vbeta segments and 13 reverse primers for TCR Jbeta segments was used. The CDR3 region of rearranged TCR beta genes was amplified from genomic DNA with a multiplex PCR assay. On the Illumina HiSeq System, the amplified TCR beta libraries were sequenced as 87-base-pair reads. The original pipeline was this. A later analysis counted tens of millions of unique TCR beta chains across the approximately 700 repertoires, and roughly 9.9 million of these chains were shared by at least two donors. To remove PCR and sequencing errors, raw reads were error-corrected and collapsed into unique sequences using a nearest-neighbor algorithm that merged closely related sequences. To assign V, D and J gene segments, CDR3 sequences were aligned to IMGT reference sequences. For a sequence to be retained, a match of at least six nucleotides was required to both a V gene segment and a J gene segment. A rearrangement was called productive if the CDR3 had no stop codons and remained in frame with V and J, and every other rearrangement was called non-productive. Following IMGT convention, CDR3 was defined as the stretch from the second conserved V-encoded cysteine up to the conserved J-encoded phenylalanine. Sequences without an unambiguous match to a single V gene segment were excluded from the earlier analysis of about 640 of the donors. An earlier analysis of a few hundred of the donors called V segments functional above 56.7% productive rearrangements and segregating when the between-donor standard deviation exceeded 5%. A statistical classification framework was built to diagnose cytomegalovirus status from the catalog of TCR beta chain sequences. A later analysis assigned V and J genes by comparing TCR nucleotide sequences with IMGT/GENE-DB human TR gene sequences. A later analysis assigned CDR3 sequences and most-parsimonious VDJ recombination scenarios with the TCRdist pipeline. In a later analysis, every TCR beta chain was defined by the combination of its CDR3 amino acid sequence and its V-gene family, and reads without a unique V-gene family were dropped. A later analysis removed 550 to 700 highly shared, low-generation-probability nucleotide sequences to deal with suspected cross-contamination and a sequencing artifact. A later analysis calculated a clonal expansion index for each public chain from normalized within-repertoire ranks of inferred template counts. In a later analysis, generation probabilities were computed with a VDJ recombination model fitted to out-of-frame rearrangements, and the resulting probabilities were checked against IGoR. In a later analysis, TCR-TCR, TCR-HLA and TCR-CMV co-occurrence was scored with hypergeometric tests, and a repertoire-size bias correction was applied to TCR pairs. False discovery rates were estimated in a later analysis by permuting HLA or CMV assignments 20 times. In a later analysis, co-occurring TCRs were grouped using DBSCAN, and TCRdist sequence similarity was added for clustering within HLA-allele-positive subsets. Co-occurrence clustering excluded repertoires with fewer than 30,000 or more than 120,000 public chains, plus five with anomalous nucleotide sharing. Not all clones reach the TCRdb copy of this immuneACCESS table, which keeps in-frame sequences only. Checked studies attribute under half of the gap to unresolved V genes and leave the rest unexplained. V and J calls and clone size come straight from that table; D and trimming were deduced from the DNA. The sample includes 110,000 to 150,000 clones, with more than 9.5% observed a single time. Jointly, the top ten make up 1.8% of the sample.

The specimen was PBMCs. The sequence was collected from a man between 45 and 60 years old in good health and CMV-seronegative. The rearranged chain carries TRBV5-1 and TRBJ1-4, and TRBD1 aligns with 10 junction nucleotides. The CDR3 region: CASSSGQGREKLFF. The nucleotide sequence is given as TGCGCCAGCAGCTCGGGACAGGGGCGGGAAAAACTGTTTTTT.